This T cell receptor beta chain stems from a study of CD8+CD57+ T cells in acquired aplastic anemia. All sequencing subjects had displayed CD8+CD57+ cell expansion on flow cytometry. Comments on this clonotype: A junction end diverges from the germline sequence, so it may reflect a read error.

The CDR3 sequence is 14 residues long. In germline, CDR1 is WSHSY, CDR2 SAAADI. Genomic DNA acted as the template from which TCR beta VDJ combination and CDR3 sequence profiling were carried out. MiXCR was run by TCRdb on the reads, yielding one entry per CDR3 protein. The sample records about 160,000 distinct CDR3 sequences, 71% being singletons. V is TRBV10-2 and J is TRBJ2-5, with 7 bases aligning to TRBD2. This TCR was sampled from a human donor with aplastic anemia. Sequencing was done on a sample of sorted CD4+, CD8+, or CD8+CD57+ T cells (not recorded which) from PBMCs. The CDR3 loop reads CANSELADQETQYF. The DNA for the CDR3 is TGCGCCAACAGTGAGCTAGCGGATCAAGAGACCCAGTACTTC.